These 13 T cell receptor beta chains originate from one sample sequenced in a study of cytomegalovirus exposure and HLA in healthy donors. TCRdb's table, derived via immunoSEQ multiplex PCR, lists solely in-frame clones and lacks some. This table holds about 130,000 clones, 70% to 90% found once. The sequenced material came from PBMCs. The receptors stem from a woman aged 25 to 39 in good health and CMV-seropositive.

V gene TRBV9 combines with J gene TRBJ2-1; 8 bases line up with TRBD1. With 1 base clipped from V and 4 bases from J, the junction kept 7 bases outside the gene matches. The CDR3 runs to 16 residues. The V gene's germline CDR1 is SGDLS and CDR2 YYNGEE. The CDR3 DNA is TGTGCCAGCAGCGTATCGACAGGGGAGGAATACAATGAGCAGTTCTTC. Amino acids: CASSVSTGEEYNEQFF.

The sample holds many counts of this clone. The rearrangement links TRBV11-2 to TRBJ2-4; tentative D call: TRBD2 (5 bases). CDR3 length equals 13 residues. Germline CDR1 is SGHAT and CDR2 is FQNNGV. With 3 bases removed from V and 9 bases from J, the gap between germline ends came to 12 bases. The CDR3 DNA sequence: TGTGCCAGCAGCTTCGCCGGGGTAGGCATTCAGTACTTC. Translated: CASSFAGVGIQYF.

The V and J genes are TRBV5-1 and TRBJ2-5, with TRBD1 as a possible D gene (6 bases). Germline V gene sequence: CDR1 SGHRS, CDR2 YFSETQ. CDR3 length equals 17 residues. V lost 0 bases, J lost 3 bases, and 18 bases lay in between. CDR3 DNA: TGCGCCAGCAGCTTGGAGGTTTGGACAGCCAATGAAGAGACCCAGTACTTC. It codes for CASSLEVWTANEETQYF.

The V and J genes are TRBV4-1 and TRBJ2-7; 8 nucleotides line up with TRBD1. The CDR3 contains 14 residues. Germline loops: CDR1 MGHRA, CDR2 YSYEKL. J gave up 3 bases and V 2 bases, and 3 bases lay outside the gene matches. The CDR3 DNA is TGCGCCAGCAGCCAACCGGGACAGGTCTACGAGCAGTACTTC. Translated: CASSQPGQVYEQYF.

CDR3 protein: CASSPGGALVRELFF. The CDR3 nucleotides are TGTGCCAGCAGTCCAGGGGGCGCGTTAGTCCGGGAGCTGTTTTTT. The J gene is TRBJ2-2, the V gene TRBV6-4, with TRBD1 matching over 8 bases. This CDR3 has 15 amino acids. The trim removed 5 bases at V and 9 bases at J, leaving 11 bases unmatched. Germline CDR1 reads MRHNA; CDR2 reads SNTAGT.

V gene TRBV6-5 combines with J gene TRBJ2-2; unclear D gene. Germline V lookup: CDR1 MNHEY, CDR2 SVGAGI. The CDR3 runs to 13 residues. V was pared by 6 bases and J by 4 bases, with 9 bases between. CDR3 nucleotides: TGTGCCAGCAGCCCCGTTAGCACCGGGGAGCTGTTTTTT. Translation gives CASSPVSTGELFF.

This chain joins TRBV5-1 and TRBJ2-5, with 11 positions matching TRBD2. V lost 4 bases and J lost 5; bases outside the gene matches: 19. CDR3 size: 19 residues. Per the germline V gene, CDR1 is SGHRS and CDR2 is YFSETQ. CDR3 DNA sequence: TGCGCCAGCAGCCGGGAGCCCCGGGCGGCTAGCGGGGGGCTGGAGACCCAGTACTTC. Translating gives CASSREPRAASGGLETQYF.

On this clone itself: A read error may explain this, as a much larger clone is one base away. The sample contains more than one DNA sequence encoding this CDR3. J is TRBJ2-2 and V is TRBV2; TRBD1 agrees at 8 bases. The CDR3 is made up of 14 amino acids. Germline V CDR1 and CDR2: SNHLY, FYNNEI. Here the CDR3 reads CASKTGDTTGELFF. Here the CDR3 DNA reads TGCGCCAGCAAGACAGGGGATACTACCGGGGAGCTGTTTTTT.

The chain employs TRBV5-1 and TRBJ2-3, with 10 bases fitting TRBD1. This CDR3 is 15 amino acids long. The ends lost 3 bases at V and 4 bases at J; junction bases unmatched: 5. Germline loops: CDR1 SGHRS, CDR2 YFSETQ. This chain's CDR3 is CASSSTGTGADTQYF. The CDR3 DNA reads as TGCGCCAGCAGCTCCACCGGGACAGGGGCAGATACGCAGTATTTT.

The chain links TRBV19 to TRBJ2-5; D is perhaps TRBD1 (6 bases). Trimming pared 10 bases from V and 2 bases from J, leaving 8 bases between. The germline CDR1 and CDR2 sequences are LNHDA and SQIVND (reference sequence). The CDR3 has 11 residues. CDR3 DNA sequence: TGTGCCACCGGGACACAAGAGACCCAGTACTTC. Protein product: CATGTQETQYF.

The V call is TRBV7-9, the J call TRBJ2-7, with 7 bases aligning to TRBD2. The germline V gene encodes CDR1 SEHNR and CDR2 FQNEAQ (reference sequence). The V gene end was trimmed by 0 bases and the J gene end by 4 bases; junction bases not matched to a gene: 9. CDR3 size: 16 residues. In DNA form, the CDR3 reads TGTGCCAGCAGCTTAGCCTGGGGGGGAGAGGGGTACGAGCAGTACTTC. This encodes CASSLAWGGEGYEQYF.

The chain has TRBV6-6 and TRBJ2-2, with TRBD1 matching 10 bases. From germline, CDR1 is MNHNY and CDR2 SVGAGI (reference sequence). The CDR3 is 15 residues long. With V trimmed by 6 bases and J by 6 bases, 7 bases remained unmatched. DNA of the CDR3: TGTGCCAGCAGGCCCCGAGGGACAGGGGCCGGGGAGCTGTTTTTT. This sequence encodes CASRPRGTGAGELFF.

The chain employs TRBV6-1 and TRBJ1-2, with D possibly being TRBD1 (6 bases). This CDR3 region has 17 residues. CDR1 is MNHNS, CDR2 SASEGT, per germline. Trimming pared 4 bases from V and 8 bases from J, leaving 26 bases between. Written as DNA, the CDR3 is TGTGCCAGCAGTGCGGGGGGCAGGGGTGGACGCTCAGAAGGCTACACCTTC. This sequence encodes CASSAGGRGGRSEGYTF.